The 28 T cell receptor beta chains presented below share a single source sample, sequenced in a study of shared clonotypes between healthy human individuals. Terminally differentiated effector memory CD45RA+ cells were excluded by CCR7 positive selection of CD45RO-negative cells. Clones were sequenced by immunoSEQ multiplex PCR, and TCRdb holds only the in-frame ones, with some missing. The sample shows around 650,000 clones, 95% to 97% of them seen only once. Sequenced: naive CD8+ T cells sorted from blood. The origin of the receptors is a woman aged 25-40 years in good health.

Of note for this clone: Other DNA sequences in this specimen translate into the identical CDR3. V usage is TRBV2 and J usage is TRBJ2-7; possibly TRBD1 for D (5 bases). Trimming cost V 5 bases and J 4 bases, with 6 bases left between them. The CDR3 totals 11 residues. Germline V gives CDR1 SNHLY, CDR2 FYNNEI. The CDR3 sequence is CASSTGYEQYF. The CDR3 bases are TGTGCCAGCAGTACAGGTTACGAGCAGTACTTC.

On this clone: The same CDR3 is also encoded by other DNA sequences in this sample. The chain employs TRBV11-2 and TRBJ2-1, with D unresolved. The V gene's germline CDR1 is SGHAT and CDR2 FQNNGV. CDR3 size: 15 residues. V was shortened by 5 bases and J by 0 bases, with 11 bases between the two germline ends. The CDR3, as DNA: TGTGCCAGCAGCCCCGGACGGAGCTCCTACAATGAGCAGTTCTTC. It translates to CASSPGRSSYNEQFF.

This chain joins TRBV6-1 and TRBJ1-2; 9 bases line up with TRBD1. Germline lookup yields CDR1 MNHNS and CDR2 SASEGT. The CDR3 has 14 amino acids. V gave up 2 bases and J gave up 8 bases; unmatched junction bases: 6. The CDR3 nucleotides read TGTGCCAGCAGTGAACCGGGACAGGGAATCGGCTACACCTTC. Amino acid sequence: CASSEPGQGIGYTF.

The chain recombines TRBV5-1 with TRBJ2-1; TRBD2 matches 8 bases. The CDR3 spans 15 residues. V lost 2 bases and J lost 4; bases outside the gene matches: 5. Germline CDR1 and CDR2: SGHRS and YFSETQ. The CDR3 spells CASSFNSGSYNEQFF. The CDR3 DNA sequence: TGCGCCAGCAGCTTTAACAGCGGGAGTTACAATGAGCAGTTCTTC.

V is TRBV6-6 and J is TRBJ2-7; weak D call: TRBD2 (5 bases). V was cut by 4 bases and J by 2 bases, with 12 bases left in between. Germline loops: CDR1 MNHNY, CDR2 SVGAGI (reference sequence). The length of the CDR3 is 14 residues. This CDR3 is CASSFTSSAYEQYF. For the CDR3, the DNA is TGTGCCAGCAGTTTCACGAGTAGCGCCTACGAGCAGTACTTC.

The chain recombines TRBV7-2 with TRBJ1-1, with 9 bases matching TRBD1. This CDR3 has 15 amino acids. J lost 4 bases, V lost 1 base, and 4 bases had no gene match. Germline V lookup: CDR1 SGHTA, CDR2 FQGNSA. CDR3 region: CASSLERQGGTEAFF. The CDR3 region has the DNA TGTGCCAGCAGCTTAGAAAGACAGGGGGGCACTGAAGCTTTCTTT.

This clone is a singleton in its sample. The chain combines TRBV28 with TRBJ1-4; a weak D match, TRBD1 (6 bases). Per germline, CDR1 MDHEN and CDR2 SYDVKM. V lost 5 bases and J 8 bases, leaving 12 bases between the germline ends. This CDR3 region has 13 residues. DNA of the CDR3: TGTGCCAGCAGTCCAGGGGTATTGGAAAAACTGTTTTTT. Amino acids: CASSPGVLEKLFF.

The chain's CDR3 is CASSSWGSYEQYF. DNA of the CDR3: TGTGCCAGCAGTTCGTGGGGATCCTACGAGCAGTACTTC. The genes are TRBV28 and TRBJ2-7, with D unresolved. The CDR3 extends over 13 amino acids. Per germline, CDR1 MDHEN and CDR2 SYDVKM. V lost 4 bases and J lost 1, with 8 bases in between.

V and J are TRBV5-4 and TRBJ1-4; D not resolved. The CDR3 is made up of 15 amino acids. Deletions cut 0 bases from V and 6 bases from J, with 12 bases between. Germline V CDR1 and CDR2: SGHNT, YYREEE (reference sequence). CDR3 in DNA: TGTGCCAGCAGCTTGGCAGGACCAGCGGATGAAAAACTGTTTTTT. Residues: CASSLAGPADEKLFF.

In its sample, this clone was seen a few times. The chain links TRBV9 to TRBJ2-1, with 13 bases identical to TRBD2. Germline-derived CDR1 and CDR2 are SGDLS and YYNGEE. J gave up 6 bases and V 0 bases, and 6 bases lay outside the gene matches. The CDR3 loop spans 17 amino acids. The DNA for the CDR3 is TGTGCCAGCAGCGTAGCACTAGCGGGAGGGCCCGCCAATGAGCAGTTCTTC. Amino acids: CASSVALAGGPANEQFF.

The chain links TRBV19 to TRBJ1-1; TRBD1 aligns across 9 bases. The CDR3 spans 15 residues. V shed 7 bases and J 1 base; nucleotides not matched to a gene: 7. The V gene's germline CDR1 is LNHDA and CDR2 SQIVND (reference sequence). The CDR3 is CASTRTGAGNTEAFF. The CDR3 nucleotides are TGTGCCAGTACCAGGACAGGGGCCGGGAACACTGAAGCTTTCTTT. The complete variable domain, with remaining parts taken from reference TRBV19 and TRBJ1-1, reads DGGITQSPKYLFRKEGQNVTLSCEQNLNHDAMYWYRQDPGQGLRLIYYSQIVNDFQKGDIAEGYSVSREKKESFPLTVTSAQKNPTAFYLCASTRTGAGNTEAFFGQGTRLTVV.

The V call is TRBV11-2, the J call TRBJ2-1, with D perhaps TRBD1 (5 bases). The CDR3 length is 15 residues. Between the trimmed V and J ends, which lost 5 bases and 7 bases, there was a span of 18 bases. Germline V gene sequence: CDR1 SGHAT, CDR2 FQNNGV. The CDR3, as DNA: TGTGCCAGCAGCACCAGGGCACTGGTTCCGAATGAGCAGTTCTTC. Translating gives CASSTRALVPNEQFF.

The rearrangement joins TRBV4-1 to TRBJ2-1, with D maybe TRBD2 (5 bases). The CDR3 runs to 15 residues. Trimming took 1 base from V and 1 from J, leaving 8 bases between them. CDR1 is MGHRA and CDR2 is YSYEKL in the germline V gene. CDR3 sequence: CASSQVWESYNEQFF. For the CDR3, the DNA is TGCGCCAGCAGCCAAGTGTGGGAGTCCTACAATGAGCAGTTCTTC.

The V gene is TRBV9, the J gene TRBJ2-7, with TRBD2 as a possible D gene (8 bases). This CDR3 has 15 residues. CDR1 is SGDLS and CDR2 is YYNGEE in the germline V gene. V was pared by 3 bases and J by 0 bases, with 13 bases between. The CDR3 DNA reads as TGTGCCAGCAGCGAGGGGGCGGGAGGCTCCTACGAGCAGTACTTC. It codes for CASSEGAGGSYEQYF.

V and J are TRBV15 and TRBJ1-1; D possibly corresponds to TRBD1 (5 bases). Trimming cost V 1 base and J 0 bases, with 9 bases left between them. CDR1 is LNHNV, CDR2 YYDKDF, per germline (reference sequence). This CDR3 has 15 residues. The CDR3 DNA reads TGTGCCACCAGCAGAGGACAGACGATGAACACTGAAGCTTTCTTT. It codes for CATSRGQTMNTEAFF.

This sequence joins TRBV27 and TRBJ2-7; 7 bases are a match to TRBD1. The CDR3 loop spans 15 amino acids. Trimming cost V 0 bases and J 4 bases; bases outside gene matches: 6. From germline, CDR1 is MNHEY and CDR2 SMNVEV (reference sequence). The CDR3 DNA is TGTGCCAGCAGTTTATCAGGGGGCGCTGGGTACGAGCAGTACTTC. Translating gives CASSLSGGAGYEQYF.

In nucleotides, the CDR3 is TGTGCCAGCAGCGCCGACTTAGGAGGAAACACCATATATTTT. Protein: CASSADLGGNTIYF. The chain recombines TRBV5-4 with TRBJ1-3; D remains ambiguous. The CDR3 is 14 residues long. CDR1 is SGHNT and CDR2 is YYREEE in the germline V gene (reference sequence). The V end lost 4 bases, the J end lost 4 bases, and 12 bases lay between the germline ends.

The chain employs TRBV7-2 and TRBJ2-7, with 7 bases identical to TRBD1. Germline V gives CDR1 SGHTA, CDR2 FQGNSA. The CDR3 consists of 16 residues. V was clipped by 1 base and J by 4 bases; unmatched bases: 10. This CDR3 is CASSLDGWYRGYEQYF. In nucleotides, the CDR3 is TGTGCCAGCAGCTTAGATGGTTGGTACAGGGGTTACGAGCAGTACTTC.

The chain employs TRBV28 and TRBJ2-6, with D possibly matching TRBD1 (5 bases). The germline CDR1 and CDR2 sequences are MDHEN and SYDVKM. Trimming pared 3 bases from V and 1 base from J, leaving 7 bases between. The CDR3 sequence is 15 residues long. CDR3: CASSFGQSGANVLTF. The CDR3 DNA reads as TGTGCCAGCAGTTTCGGACAATCTGGGGCCAACGTCCTGACTTTC.

The chain combines TRBV9 with TRBJ1-2, with TRBD1 matching over 7 bases. J was trimmed by 7 bases and V by 3 bases; bases with no gene match: 12. The CDR3 covers 15 residues. Germline lookup yields CDR1 SGDLS and CDR2 YYNGEE. The CDR3 DNA follows: TGTGCCAGCAGCGCCGAGACAGGGAAGTTCTCTGGCTACACCTTC. It encodes CASSAETGKFSGYTF. Looking up the rest from reference TRBV9 and TRBJ1-2 gives the full variable domain: DSGVTQTPKHLITATGQRVTLRCSPRSGDLSVYWYQQSLDQGLQFLIQYYNGEERAKGNILERFSAQQFPDLHSELNLSSLELGDSALYFCASSAETGKFSGYTFGSGTRLTVV.

The chain uses TRBV19 and TRBJ2-1; 12 nucleotides line up with TRBD2. Trimming took 3 bases from V and 7 from J; bases not matched to a gene: 10. The CDR3 runs to 17 residues. Per the germline V gene, CDR1 is LNHDA and CDR2 is SQIVND (reference sequence). CDR3 in DNA: TGTGCCAGTAGTATCCCCCTAGCGGGAGGGCCTACGAATGAGCAGTTCTTC. It is translated as CASSIPLAGGPTNEQFF.

The chain uses TRBV28 and TRBJ1-4, with D uncertain. V was pared by 6 bases and J by 8 bases, with 13 bases between. The CDR3 is 13 residues long. The germline V gene encodes CDR1 MDHEN and CDR2 SYDVKM. Here the CDR3 reads CASSPQLGEKLFF. For the CDR3, the DNA is TGTGCCAGCAGCCCCCAACTGGGGGAAAAACTGTTTTTT.

This clone occurred once. The V and J genes are TRBV7-9 and TRBJ2-1; 7 bases are shared with TRBD2. J lost 4 bases, V lost 4 bases, and 1 base had no gene match. The germline gives CDR1 SEHNR, CDR2 FQNEAQ (reference sequence). CDR3 length: 13 amino acids. The CDR3 bases are TGTGCCAGCAGCTCTAGCGGATACAATGAGCAGTTCTTC. Translating it yields CASSSSGYNEQFF.

As to this clone: Since the CDR3 does not end with the conserved phenylalanine or tryptophan, this likely comes from a read error. The gene calls are TRBV6-5 and TRBJ1-2; possibly TRBD1 for D (5 bases). From germline, CDR1 is MNHEY and CDR2 SVGAGI. V lost 6 bases to trimming and J lost 5 bases, with 10 bases between them. The CDR3 is made up of 12 amino acids. As DNA, the CDR3 is TGTGCCAGCAGGACAGACCTTTATGGCTACACCCTC. Residues: CASRTDLYGYTL.

CDR3 bases: TGTGCCAGCAGTTTATTGGAGCCTAGCGGGAGTTACGAGCAGTACTTC. It yields the protein CASSLLEPSGSYEQYF. The chain joins TRBV28 to TRBJ2-5, with TRBD2 matching over 10 bases. The end of the DNA is better explained by TRBJ2-7, so the J call may be wrong. Germline V gene data show CDR1 as MDHEN and CDR2 as SYDVKM. The CDR3 contains 16 residues.

The chain links TRBV28 to TRBJ2-2; D remains ambiguous. The V gene lost 3 bases and the J gene lost 4 bases, with 6 bases spanning the gap. The CDR3 length is 13 residues. Germline V gene lookup returns CDR1 MDHEN and CDR2 SYDVKM. In nucleotides, the CDR3 is TGTGCCAGCAGTTTTGGCCGCACCGGGGAGCTGTTTTTT. Translating it yields CASSFGRTGELFF.

This chain connects TRBV28 to TRBJ2-5; D possibly corresponds to TRBD1 (6 bases). The CDR3 consists of 15 residues. V lost 3 bases and J lost 5, with 16 bases in between. The germline CDR1 and CDR2 sequences are MDHEN and SYDVKM. The CDR3 spells CASSFYNRVGETQYF. CDR3 nucleotides: TGTGCCAGCAGTTTTTACAACAGGGTCGGGGAGACCCAGTACTTC. Combining the CDR3 with reference TRBV28 and TRBJ2-5 gives the whole variable domain DVKVTQSSRYLVKRTGEKVFLECVQDMDHENMFWYRQDPGLGLRLIYFSYDVKMKEKGDIPEGYSVSREKKERFSLILESASTNQTSMYLCASSFYNRVGETQYFGPGTRLLVL.

This clone was observed a single time. This rearrangement joins TRBV5-4 to TRBJ2-2; 7 bases align to TRBD1. Trimming took 4 bases from V and 6 from J; bases not matched to a gene: 3. The CDR3 consists of 13 residues. Per the germline V gene, CDR1 is SGHNT and CDR2 is YYREEE (reference sequence). Written as DNA, the CDR3 is TGTGCCAGCAGCCTACAGGGGTCCGGGGAGCTGTTTTTT. It is translated as CASSLQGSGELFF. Full variable domain (remainder filled in from reference TRBV5-4 and TRBJ2-2): ETGVTQSPTHLIKTRGQQVTLRCSSQSGHNTVSWYQQALGQGPQFIFQYYREEENGRGNFPPRFSGLQFPNYSSELNVNALELDDSALYLCASSLQGSGELFFGEGSRLTVL.